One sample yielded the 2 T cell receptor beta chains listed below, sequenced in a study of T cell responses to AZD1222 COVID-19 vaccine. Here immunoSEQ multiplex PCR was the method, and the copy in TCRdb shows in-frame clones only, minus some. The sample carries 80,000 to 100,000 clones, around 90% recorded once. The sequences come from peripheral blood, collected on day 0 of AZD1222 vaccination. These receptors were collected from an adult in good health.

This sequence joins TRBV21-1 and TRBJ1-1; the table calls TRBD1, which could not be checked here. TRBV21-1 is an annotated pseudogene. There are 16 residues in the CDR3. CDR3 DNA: TGTGCCAGCAGCAAAGAGGGACAGGGAGGGGATACTGAAGCTTTCTTT. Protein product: CASSKEGQGGDTEAFF.

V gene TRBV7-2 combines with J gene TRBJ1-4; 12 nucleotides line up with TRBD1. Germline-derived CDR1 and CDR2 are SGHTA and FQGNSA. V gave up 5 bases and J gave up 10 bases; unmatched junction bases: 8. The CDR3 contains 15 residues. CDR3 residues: CASSTGTGGSRKLFF. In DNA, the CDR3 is TGTGCCAGCAGCACAGGGACAGGGGGCTCTCGAAAACTGTTTTTT.